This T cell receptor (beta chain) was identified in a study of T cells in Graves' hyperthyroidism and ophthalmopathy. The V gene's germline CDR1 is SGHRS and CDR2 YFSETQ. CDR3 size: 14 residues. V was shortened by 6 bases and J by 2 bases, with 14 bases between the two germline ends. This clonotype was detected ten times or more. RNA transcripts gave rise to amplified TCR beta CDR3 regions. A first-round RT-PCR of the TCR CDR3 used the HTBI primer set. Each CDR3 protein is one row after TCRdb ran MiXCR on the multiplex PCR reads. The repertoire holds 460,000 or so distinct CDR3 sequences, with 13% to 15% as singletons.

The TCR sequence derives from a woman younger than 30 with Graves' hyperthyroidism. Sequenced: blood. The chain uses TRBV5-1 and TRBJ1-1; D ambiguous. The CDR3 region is CASNPRGGNTEAFF. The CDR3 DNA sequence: TGCGCCAGCAACCCCCGAGGCGGAAACACTGAAGCTTTCTTT.